Sequencing of this TCR beta chain was carried out in a study of blood T cell repertoires in COVID-19. Study details: Samples taken during acute and convalescent COVID-19 were collected in the United States, Italy and Spain. In each case, the material was cDNA or gDNA derived from T cells, B-cell-depleted T cells, or PBMCs.

In this sample, this clone turned up once. Germline V lookup: CDR1 KGHSH, CDR2 LQKENI. Trimming cost V 7 bases and J 7 bases; bases outside gene matches: 4. The CDR3 extends over 12 amino acids. In the original workflow: Estimated nucleated cell counts came from reference gene primer amplification. Method: immunoSEQ multiplex PCR; TCRdb's copy keeps in-frame clones and lacks some. V, J and clone size are taken as reported in that table, and D and trimming were inferred from the DNA itself. This table has 55,000 to 80,000 clones, nearly 90% appearing once. Sequencing was done on a sample of peripheral blood. J is TRBJ1-1 and V is TRBV18, with TRBD1 identical over 9 bases. The source of this sequence is a man older than 75 with acute or convalescent COVID-19. The CDR3 DNA is TGTGCCAGCTTTCTGACAGGGGGTGAAGCTTTCTTT. Translated: CASFLTGGEAFF.